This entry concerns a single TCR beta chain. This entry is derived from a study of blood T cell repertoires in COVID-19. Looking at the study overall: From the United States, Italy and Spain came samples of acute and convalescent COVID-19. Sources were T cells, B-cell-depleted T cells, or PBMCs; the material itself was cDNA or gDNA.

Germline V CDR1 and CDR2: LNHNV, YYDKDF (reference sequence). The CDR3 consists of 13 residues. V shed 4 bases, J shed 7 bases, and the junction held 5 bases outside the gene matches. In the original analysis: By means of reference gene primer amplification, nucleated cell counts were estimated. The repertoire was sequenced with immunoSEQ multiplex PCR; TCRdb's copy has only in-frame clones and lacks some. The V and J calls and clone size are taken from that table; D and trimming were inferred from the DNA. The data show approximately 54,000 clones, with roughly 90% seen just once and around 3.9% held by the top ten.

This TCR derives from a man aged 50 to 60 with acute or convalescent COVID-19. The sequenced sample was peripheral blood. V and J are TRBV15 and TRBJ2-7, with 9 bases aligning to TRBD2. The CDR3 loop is CATSTILAGEQYF. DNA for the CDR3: TGTGCCACCAGCACAATTCTAGCGGGAGAGCAGTACTTC.